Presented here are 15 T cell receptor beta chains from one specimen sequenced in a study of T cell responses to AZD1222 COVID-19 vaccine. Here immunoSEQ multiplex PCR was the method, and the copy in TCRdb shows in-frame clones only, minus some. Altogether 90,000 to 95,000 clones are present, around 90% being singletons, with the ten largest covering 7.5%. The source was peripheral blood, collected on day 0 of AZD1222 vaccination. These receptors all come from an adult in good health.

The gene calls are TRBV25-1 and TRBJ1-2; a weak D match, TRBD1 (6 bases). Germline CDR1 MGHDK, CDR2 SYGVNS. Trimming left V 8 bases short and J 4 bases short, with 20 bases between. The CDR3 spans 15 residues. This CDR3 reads CASAGGGRRSYGYTF. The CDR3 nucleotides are TGTGCCAGCGCCGGTGGGGGGCGCAGGTCCTATGGCTACACCTTC.

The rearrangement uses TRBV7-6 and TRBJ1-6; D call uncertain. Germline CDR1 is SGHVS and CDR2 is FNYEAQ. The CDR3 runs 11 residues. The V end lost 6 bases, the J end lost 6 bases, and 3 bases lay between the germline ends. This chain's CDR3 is CASSFNSPLHF. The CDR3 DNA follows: TGTGCCAGCAGTTTTAATTCACCCCTCCACTTT.

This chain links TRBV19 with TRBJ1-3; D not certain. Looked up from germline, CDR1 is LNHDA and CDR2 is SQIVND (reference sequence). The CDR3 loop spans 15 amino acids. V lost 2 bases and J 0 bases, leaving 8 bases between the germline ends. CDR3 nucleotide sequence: TGTGCCAGTAGTATACAGACTACCTCTGGAAACACCATATATTTT. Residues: CASSIQTTSGNTIYF.

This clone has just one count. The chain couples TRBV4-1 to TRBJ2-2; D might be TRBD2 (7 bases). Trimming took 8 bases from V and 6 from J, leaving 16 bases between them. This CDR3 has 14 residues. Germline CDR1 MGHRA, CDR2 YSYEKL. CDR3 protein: CASARVGGAGELFF. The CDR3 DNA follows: TGCGCCAGCGCCCGAGTAGGGGGGGCCGGGGAGCTGTTTTTT.

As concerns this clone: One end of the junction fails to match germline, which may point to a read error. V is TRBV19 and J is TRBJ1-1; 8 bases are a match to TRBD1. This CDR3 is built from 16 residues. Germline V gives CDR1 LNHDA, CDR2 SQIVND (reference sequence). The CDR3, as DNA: TGTGCCAGTAGTATAAACAGGGGGAGATTGAAGACTGAAGCTTTCTTT. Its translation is CASSINRGRLKTEAFF.

CDR3 sequence: CASSLAVWQSGNTIYF. In nucleotides, the CDR3 is TGTGCCAGCAGCTTAGCGGTCTGGCAGTCCGGAAACACCATATATTTT. J is TRBJ1-3 and V is TRBV7-2; no definite D call. This CDR3 is built from 16 residues. Germline V gene lookup returns CDR1 SGHTA and CDR2 FQGNSA. V shed 0 bases and J shed 4 bases, with 13 bases lying between them.

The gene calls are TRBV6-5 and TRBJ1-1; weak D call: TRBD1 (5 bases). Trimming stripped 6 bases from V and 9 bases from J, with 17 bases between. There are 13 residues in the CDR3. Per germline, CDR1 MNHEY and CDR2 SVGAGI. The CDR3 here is CASRSGHLFKAFF. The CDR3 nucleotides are TGTGCCAGCAGGTCAGGGCACCTTTTTAAAGCTTTCTTT.

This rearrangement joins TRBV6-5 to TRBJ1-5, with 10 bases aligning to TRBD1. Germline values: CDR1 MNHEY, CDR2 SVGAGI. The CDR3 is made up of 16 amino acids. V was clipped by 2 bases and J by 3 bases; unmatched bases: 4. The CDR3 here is CASSYAGQGPNQPQHF. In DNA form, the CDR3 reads TGTGCCAGCAGTTACGCGGGACAGGGGCCCAATCAGCCCCAGCATTTT.

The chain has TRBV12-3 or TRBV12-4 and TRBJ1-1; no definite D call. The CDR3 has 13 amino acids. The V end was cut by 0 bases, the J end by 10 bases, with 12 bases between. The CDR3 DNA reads TGTGCCAGCAGTTTAGCCACGGTCCGAGGAGCTTTCTTT. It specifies CASSLATVRGAFF.

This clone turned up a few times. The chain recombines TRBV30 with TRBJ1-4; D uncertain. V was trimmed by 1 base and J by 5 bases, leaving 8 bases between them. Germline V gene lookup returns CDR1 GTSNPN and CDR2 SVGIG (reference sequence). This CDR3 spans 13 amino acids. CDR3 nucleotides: TGTGCCTGGAGTGCAGGACGGAATGAAAAACTGTTTTTT. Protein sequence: CAWSAGRNEKLFF. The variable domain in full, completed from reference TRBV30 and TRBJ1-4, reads SQTIHQWPATLVQPVGSPLSLECTVEGTSNPNLYWYRQAAGRGLQLLFYSVGIGQISSEVPQNLSASRPQDRQFILSSKKLLLSDSGFYLCAWSAGRNEKLFFGSGTQLSVL.

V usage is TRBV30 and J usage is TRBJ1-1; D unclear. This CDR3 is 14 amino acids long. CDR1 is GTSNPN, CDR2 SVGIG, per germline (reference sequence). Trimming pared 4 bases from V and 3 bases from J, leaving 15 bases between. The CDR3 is CAWTRALSYTEAFF. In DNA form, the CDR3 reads TGTGCCTGGACCCGGGCCCTCAGTTACACTGAAGCTTTCTTT.

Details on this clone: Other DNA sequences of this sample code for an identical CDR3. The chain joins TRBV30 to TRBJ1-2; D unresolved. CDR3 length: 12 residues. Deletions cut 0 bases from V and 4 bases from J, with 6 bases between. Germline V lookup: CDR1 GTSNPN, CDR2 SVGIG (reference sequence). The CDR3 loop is CAWSVGGYGYTF. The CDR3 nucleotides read TGTGCCTGGAGTGTCGGCGGCTATGGCTACACCTTC.

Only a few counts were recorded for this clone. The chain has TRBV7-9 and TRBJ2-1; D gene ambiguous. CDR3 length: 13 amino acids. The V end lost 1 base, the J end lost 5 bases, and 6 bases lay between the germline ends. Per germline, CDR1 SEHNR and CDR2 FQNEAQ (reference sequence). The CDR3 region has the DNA TGTGCCAGCAGCTTAGGCAGGAACAATGAGCAGTTCTTC. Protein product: CASSLGRNNEQFF. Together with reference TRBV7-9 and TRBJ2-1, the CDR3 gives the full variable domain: DTGVSQNPRHKITKRGQNVTFRCDPISEHNRLYWYRQTLGQGPEFLTYFQNEAQLEKSRLLSDRFSAERPKGSFSTLEIQRTEQGDSAMYLCASSLGRNNEQFFGPGTRLTVL.

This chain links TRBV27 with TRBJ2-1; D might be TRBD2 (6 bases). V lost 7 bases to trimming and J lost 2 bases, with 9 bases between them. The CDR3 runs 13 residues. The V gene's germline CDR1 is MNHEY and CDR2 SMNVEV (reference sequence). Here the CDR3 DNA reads TGTGCCAGCACCTGGGGGGCCTACAATGAGCAGTTCTTC. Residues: CASTWGAYNEQFF.

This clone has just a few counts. CDR3 DNA sequence: TGTGCCAGCAGTGACTCGGGACAGGGAAACTATGGCTACACCTTC. This encodes CASSDSGQGNYGYTF. V usage is TRBV6-4 and J usage is TRBJ1-2; TRBD1 aligns across 9 bases. V lost 0 bases and J lost 2; bases outside the gene matches: 1. Germline lookup yields CDR1 MRHNA and CDR2 SNTAGT. The CDR3 sequence is 15 residues long.